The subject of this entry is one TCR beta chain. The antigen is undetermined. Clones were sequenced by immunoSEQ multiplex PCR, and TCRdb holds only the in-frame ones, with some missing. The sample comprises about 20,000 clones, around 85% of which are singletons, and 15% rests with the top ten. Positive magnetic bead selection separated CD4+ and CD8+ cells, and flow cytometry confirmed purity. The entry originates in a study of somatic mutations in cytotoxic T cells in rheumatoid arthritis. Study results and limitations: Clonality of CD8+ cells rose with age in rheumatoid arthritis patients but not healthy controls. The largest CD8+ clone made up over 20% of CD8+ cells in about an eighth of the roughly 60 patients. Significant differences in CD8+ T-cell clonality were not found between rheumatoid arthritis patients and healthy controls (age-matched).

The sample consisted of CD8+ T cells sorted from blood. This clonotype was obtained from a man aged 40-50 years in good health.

Here the CDR3 DNA reads TGTGCCAGTAGTATAGGGGGGCCCGGGCAGTTCTTC. Its translation: CASSIGGPGQFF. V usage is TRBV19 and J usage is TRBJ2-1; the D gene is possibly TRBD1 (6 bases). Germline V gene lookup returns CDR1 LNHDA and CDR2 SQIVND (reference sequence). The CDR3 contains 12 residues. V lost 1 base, J lost 12 bases, and 10 bases lay in between.